This TCR beta chain was captured in a study of beta chain features in type 1 diabetes listed by TCRdb under 2018. Study-wide context: Mean age, gender distribution, total cell number and subset yield were not different between patients and healthy donors. Regulatory and stem cell-like memory subsets were obtained from only 8 patients and roughly 8 healthy donors, while naive and central memory subsets were obtained from all 28 donors. In the study, recently diagnosed type 1 diabetes patients and matched healthy donors were compared on the TCRB repertoires of their sorted circulating CD4+ T cell subsets. A total of about 110 million sorted cells were examined across all samples, and the number of cells per subset was strongly correlated with RNA yield.

On this clone itself: The antigen this receptor binds is unknown. No base-level quality is on record; no much larger clone is a single base apart.

Each donor gave one peripheral blood draw, averaging approximately 0.12 L, which was collected into heparinised tubes. A BD FACSAria II and a panel including CD45RO, CCR7, CD25, CD127, CD95 and CD27 were used to sort naive, central memory, regulatory and stem cell-like memory CD4+ T cells. Purity was above 95% for every sorted population. PBMCs were isolated right away by Lymphoprep density gradient centrifugation and were stained directly, without culture. To minimize batch effects, samples were stained and sorted in pairs, one healthy donor with one patient per experiment. Trimming removed 4 bases from V and 6 bases from J, leaving 11 bases between the germline ends. Inclusive of the bounding cysteine and phenylalanine, the CDR3 is 13 residues long. The only DNA kept is the CDR3, 39 bases in frame from the first base. Based on the germline V gene, the CDR1 and CDR2 sequences are SGHDT and YYEEEE.

The entire isolated RNA was reverse transcribed using the High Capacity cDNA Reverse Transcription Kit, and thus expressed TCRB transcripts were sequenced. Naive, central memory and regulatory T cell samples underwent deep immunoSEQ sequencing, averaging around 3.7 million total reads per sample. Sorted cells were lysed in RLT buffer and RNA was extracted with DNase-treated RNeasy Micro or Mini kits, depending on cell number. To prevent cross-contamination, every cell subset was processed on its own, while patient and healthy donor samples were processed together. The immunoSEQ multiplex PCR was used to amplify TCRB sequences from cDNA, generating 87-bp fragments that spanned the CDR3 region. Sequencing of the amplicons was performed on the Illumina HiSeq platform. Per the original workflow: Synthetic template baselines were used to correct PCR bias computationally, reads within Hamming distance 2 were collapsed together, and singletons that could not be merged were discarded. Reads were aligned to IMGT to assign V, D and J genes, CDR3 length, and insertions or deletions at six rearrangement sites. Within each subset, clonotype counts were normalized to sorted cell number, and only after that were true diversity and Gini coefficients computed with the tcR R package. The overlap coefficient, calculated on TCRB nucleotide sequences, was used to measure repertoire sharing. TCRdb took over this immuneACCESS table, retaining in-frame rearrangements with V and J assigned. Such tables are incomplete; in checked studies, under half of the missing clones stem from an unresolved V gene, and the remainder is unexplained. From that table come the V and J calls and clone size; the DNA was used to work out D and trimming. The sample table records about 290,000 clones; around 7.8% of these occur just once. Roughly 1% of the sample is held by the ten biggest clonotypes.

Overall study outcomes, separate from this receptor: PCR may preferentially amplify shorter templates, but because patient and control samples were amplified and corrected together, any resulting skew would affect both groups equally. HLA sub-analyses involved small numbers of individuals, so any influence of HLA type on TCRB rearrangement remained unresolved. A moderate but significant shortening of TCRB CDR3 length was observed in type 1 diabetes patients in all four CD4+ subsets. Because cDNA rather than genomic DNA was sequenced, highly expressing activated cells could have been over-represented, although no difference in activation and CD3 levels was found between groups. At VDJ recombination sites, patients with type 1 diabetes made fewer insertions and deleted more nucleotides, a pattern implying thymic rearrangement abnormalities. Naive, central memory and regulatory TCRB repertoires appeared to be more alike among patients than among healthy donors.

Sample: central memory CD4+ T cells from blood. The chain is made from TRBV5-6 and TRBJ2-1; TRBD2 is a possible D gene, resting on 5 matching bases. The receptor was isolated from a woman under 30 in good health. The nucleotide sequence reads TGTGCCAGCAGCCTTGGGAGCGTCAATGAGCAGTTCTTC. This codes for CASSLGSVNEQFF.